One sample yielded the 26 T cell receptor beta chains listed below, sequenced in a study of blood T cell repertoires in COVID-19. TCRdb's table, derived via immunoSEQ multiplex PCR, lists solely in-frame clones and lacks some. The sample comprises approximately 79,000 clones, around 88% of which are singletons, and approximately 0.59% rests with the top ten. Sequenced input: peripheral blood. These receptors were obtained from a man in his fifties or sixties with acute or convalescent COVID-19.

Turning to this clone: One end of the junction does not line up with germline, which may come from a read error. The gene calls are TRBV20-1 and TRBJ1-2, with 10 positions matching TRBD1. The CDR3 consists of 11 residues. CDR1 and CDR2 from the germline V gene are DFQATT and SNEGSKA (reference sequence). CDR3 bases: TGCAGTGCCCCGGACAGGGGGGACTTCGTCTTC. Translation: CSAPDRGDFVF.

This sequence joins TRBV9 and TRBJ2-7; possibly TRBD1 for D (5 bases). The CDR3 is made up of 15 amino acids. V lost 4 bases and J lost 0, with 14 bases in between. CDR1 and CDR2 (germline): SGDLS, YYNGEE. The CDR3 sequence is CASSPRQLSSYEQYF. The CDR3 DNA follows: TGTGCCAGCAGCCCTCGACAGCTAAGCTCCTACGAGCAGTACTTC.

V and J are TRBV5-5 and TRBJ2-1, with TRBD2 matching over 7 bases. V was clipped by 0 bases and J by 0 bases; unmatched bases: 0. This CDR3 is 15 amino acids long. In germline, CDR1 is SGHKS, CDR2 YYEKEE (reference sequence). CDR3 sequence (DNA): TGTGCCAGCAGCTTGGGCGGGAGCTCCTACAATGAGCAGTTCTTC. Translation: CASSLGGSSYNEQFF.

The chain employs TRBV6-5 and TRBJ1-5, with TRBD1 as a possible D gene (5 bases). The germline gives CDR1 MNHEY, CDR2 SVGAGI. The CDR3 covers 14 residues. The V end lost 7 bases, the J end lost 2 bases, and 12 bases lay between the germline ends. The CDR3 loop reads CASNPQGGNQPQHF. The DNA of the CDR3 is TGTGCCAGCAACCCGCAAGGGGGCAATCAGCCCCAGCATTTT.

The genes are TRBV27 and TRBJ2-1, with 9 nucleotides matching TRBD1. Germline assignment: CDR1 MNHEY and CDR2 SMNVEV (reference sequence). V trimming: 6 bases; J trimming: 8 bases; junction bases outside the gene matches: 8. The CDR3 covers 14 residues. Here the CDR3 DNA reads TGTGCCAGCAGCTACTCCACAGGGGGCGATGAGCAGTTCTTC. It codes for CASSYSTGGDEQFF.

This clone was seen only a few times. This CDR3 reads CASKQDTAKNIQYF. In DNA form, the CDR3 reads TGTGCCAGCAAGCAGGATACGGCCAAAAACATTCAGTACTTC. The chain couples TRBV6-5 to TRBJ2-4, with unresolved D. The germline gives CDR1 MNHEY, CDR2 SVGAGI. This CDR3 is 14 amino acids long. V lost 7 bases to trimming and J lost 1 base, with 11 bases between them.

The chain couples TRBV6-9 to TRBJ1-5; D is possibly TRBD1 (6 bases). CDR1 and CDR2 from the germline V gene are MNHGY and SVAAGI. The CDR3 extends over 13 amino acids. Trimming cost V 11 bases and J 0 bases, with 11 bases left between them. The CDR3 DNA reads TGTGCCTGCACAGGGAATAGCAATCAGCCCCAGCATTTT. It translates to CACTGNSNQPQHF.

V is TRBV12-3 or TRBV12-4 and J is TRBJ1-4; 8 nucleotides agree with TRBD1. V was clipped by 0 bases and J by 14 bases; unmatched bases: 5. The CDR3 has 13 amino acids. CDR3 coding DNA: TGTGCCAGCAGTTTAGCCGAGGACAGGGCTCTGTTTTTT. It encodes CASSLAEDRALFF.

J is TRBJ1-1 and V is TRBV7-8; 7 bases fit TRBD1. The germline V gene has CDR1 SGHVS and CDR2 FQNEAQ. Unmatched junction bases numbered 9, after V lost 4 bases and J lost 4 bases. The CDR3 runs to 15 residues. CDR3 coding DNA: TGTGCCAGCAGCTCCCGACAGGGACCGGTCACTGAAGCTTTCTTT. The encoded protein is CASSSRQGPVTEAFF.

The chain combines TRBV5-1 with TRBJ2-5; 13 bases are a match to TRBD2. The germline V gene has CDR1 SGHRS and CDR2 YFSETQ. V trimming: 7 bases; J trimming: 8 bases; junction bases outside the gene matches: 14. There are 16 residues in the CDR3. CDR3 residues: CASWGTSGTRGETQYF. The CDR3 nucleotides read TGCGCCAGCTGGGGGACTAGCGGGACCCGAGGGGAAACCCAGTACTTC.

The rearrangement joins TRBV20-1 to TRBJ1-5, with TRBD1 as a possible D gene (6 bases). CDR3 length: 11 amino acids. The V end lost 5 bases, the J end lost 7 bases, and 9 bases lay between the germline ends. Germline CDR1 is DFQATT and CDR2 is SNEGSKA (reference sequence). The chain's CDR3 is CSAGGGQPQHF. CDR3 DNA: TGCAGTGCTGGGGGCGGGCAGCCCCAGCATTTT.

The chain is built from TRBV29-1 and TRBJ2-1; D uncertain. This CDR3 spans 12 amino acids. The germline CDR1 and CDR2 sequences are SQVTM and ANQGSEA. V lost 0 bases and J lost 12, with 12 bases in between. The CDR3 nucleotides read TGCAGCGTTGAAGATCAGCAGGTTCGGCAGTTCTTC. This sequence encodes CSVEDQQVRQFF.

CDR3 DNA sequence: TGTGCCAGCAGCTTAGGAGAGTTACTGTGGACAGATACGCAGTATTTT. Residues: CASSLGELLWTDTQYF. The chain recombines TRBV11-2 with TRBJ2-3, with unresolved D. Germline V lookup: CDR1 SGHAT, CDR2 FQNNGV. V lost 1 base and J lost 3, with 14 bases in between. This CDR3 comprises 16 residues.

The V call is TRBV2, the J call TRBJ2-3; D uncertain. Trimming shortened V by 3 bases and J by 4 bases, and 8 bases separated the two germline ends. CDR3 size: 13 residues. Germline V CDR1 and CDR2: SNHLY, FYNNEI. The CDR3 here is CASSDKTPDTQYF. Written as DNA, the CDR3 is TGTGCCAGCAGTGACAAGACTCCAGATACGCAGTATTTT.

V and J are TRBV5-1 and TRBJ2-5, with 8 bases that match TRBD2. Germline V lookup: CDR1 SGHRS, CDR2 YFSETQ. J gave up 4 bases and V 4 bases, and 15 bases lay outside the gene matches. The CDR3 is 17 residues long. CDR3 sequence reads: CASSHRRGAGGLETQYF. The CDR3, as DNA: TGCGCCAGCAGCCACCGTCGGGGTGCGGGAGGCCTAGAGACCCAGTACTTC.

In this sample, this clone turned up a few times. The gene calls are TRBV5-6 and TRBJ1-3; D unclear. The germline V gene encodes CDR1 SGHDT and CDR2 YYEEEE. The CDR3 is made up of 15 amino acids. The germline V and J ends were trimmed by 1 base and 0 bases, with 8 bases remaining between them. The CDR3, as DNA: TGTGCCAGCAGCTTGATGTCGGGCTCTGGAAACACCATATATTTT. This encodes CASSLMSGSGNTIYF.

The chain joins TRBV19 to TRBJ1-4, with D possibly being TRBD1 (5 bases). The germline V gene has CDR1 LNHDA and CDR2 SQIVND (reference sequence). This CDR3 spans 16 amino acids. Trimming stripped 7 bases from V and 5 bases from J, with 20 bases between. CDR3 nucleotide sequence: TGTGCCAGTACTAGGGGCGGATCGGGTAACAATGAAAAACTGTTTTTT. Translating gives CASTRGGSGNNEKLFF. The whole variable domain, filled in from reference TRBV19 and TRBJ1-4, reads DGGITQSPKYLFRKEGQNVTLSCEQNLNHDAMYWYRQDPGQGLRLIYYSQIVNDFQKGDIAEGYSVSREKKESFPLTVTSAQKNPTAFYLCASTRGGSGNNEKLFFGSGTQLSVL.

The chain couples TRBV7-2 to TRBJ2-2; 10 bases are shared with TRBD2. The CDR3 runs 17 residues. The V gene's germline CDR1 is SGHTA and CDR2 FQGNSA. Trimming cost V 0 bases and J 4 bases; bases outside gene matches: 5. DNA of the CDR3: TGTGCCAGCAGCTTAGCGGGGCTAGCGGGGGCCACCGGGGAGCTGTTTTTT. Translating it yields CASSLAGLAGATGELFF.

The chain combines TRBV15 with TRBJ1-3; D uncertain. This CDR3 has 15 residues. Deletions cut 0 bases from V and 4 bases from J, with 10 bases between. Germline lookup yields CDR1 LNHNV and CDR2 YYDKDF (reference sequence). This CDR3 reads CATSRDLGEGNTIYF. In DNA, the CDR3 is TGTGCCACCAGCAGAGATTTGGGAGAAGGAAACACCATATATTTT.

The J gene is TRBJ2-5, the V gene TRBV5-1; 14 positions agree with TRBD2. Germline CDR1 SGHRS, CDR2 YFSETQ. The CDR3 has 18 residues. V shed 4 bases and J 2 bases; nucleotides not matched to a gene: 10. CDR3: CASSARLAGGVQQETQYF. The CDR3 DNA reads TGCGCCAGCAGCGCGAGACTAGCGGGGGGGGTCCAACAAGAGACCCAGTACTTC.

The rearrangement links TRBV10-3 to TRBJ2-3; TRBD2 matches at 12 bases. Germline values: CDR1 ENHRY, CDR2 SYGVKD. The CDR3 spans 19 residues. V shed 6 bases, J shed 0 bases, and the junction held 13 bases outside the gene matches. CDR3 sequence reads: CAIRGGAGLAGLSTDTQYF. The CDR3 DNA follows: TGTGCCATCAGGGGAGGAGCAGGACTAGCGGGACTTAGCACAGATACGCAGTATTTT.

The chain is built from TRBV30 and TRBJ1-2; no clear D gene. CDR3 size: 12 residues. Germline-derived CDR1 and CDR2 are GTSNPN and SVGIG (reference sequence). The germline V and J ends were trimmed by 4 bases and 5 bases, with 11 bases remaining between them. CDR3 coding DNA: TGTGCCTGGATGGCGGGCTCGTATGGCTACACCTTC. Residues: CAWMAGSYGYTF.

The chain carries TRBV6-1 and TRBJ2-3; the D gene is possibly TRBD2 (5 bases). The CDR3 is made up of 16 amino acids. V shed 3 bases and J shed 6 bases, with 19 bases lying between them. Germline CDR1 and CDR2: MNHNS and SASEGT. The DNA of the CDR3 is TGTGCCAGCAGTGATGCGGGCTTCGCCGGAGGCGATACGCAGTATTTT. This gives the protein CASSDAGFAGGDTQYF.

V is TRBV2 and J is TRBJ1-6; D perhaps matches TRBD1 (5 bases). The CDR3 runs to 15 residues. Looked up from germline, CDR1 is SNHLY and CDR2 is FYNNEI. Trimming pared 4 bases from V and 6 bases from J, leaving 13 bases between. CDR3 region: CASSGGHPSNSPLHF. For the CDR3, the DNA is TGTGCCAGCAGTGGTGGACACCCTTCTAATTCACCCCTCCACTTT.

CDR3 loop: CAISVDSFSGNTIYF. The CDR3 DNA sequence: TGTGCCATCAGTGTAGACAGCTTCTCTGGAAACACCATATATTTT. The rearrangement links TRBV10-3 to TRBJ1-3; D perhaps matches TRBD1 (5 bases). The V gene's germline CDR1 is ENHRY and CDR2 SYGVKD. The V and J ends lost 4 bases and 0 bases respectively, with 10 bases between them. The CDR3 has 15 amino acids.

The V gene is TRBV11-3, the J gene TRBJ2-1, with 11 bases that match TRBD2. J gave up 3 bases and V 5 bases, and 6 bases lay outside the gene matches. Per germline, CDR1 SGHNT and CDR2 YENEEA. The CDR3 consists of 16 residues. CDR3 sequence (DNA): TGTGCCAGCAGCCCCCGACTAGCGGGGTTCTACAATGAGCAGTTCTTC. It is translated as CASSPRLAGFYNEQFF.